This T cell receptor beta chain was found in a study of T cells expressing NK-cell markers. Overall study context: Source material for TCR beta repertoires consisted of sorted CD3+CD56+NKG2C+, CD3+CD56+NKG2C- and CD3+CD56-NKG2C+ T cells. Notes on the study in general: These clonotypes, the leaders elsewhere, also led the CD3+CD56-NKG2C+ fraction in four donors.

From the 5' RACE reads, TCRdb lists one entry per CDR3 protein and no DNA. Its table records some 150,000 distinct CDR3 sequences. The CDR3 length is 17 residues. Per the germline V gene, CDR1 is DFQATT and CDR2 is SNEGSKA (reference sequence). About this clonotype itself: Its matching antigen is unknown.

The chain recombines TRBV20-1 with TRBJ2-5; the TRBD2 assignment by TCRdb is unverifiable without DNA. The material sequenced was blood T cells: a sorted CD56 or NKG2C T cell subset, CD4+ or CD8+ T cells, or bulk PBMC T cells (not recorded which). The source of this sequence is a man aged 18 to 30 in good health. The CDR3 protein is CSARASLAGGFQETQYF.